A selection of T cell receptor beta chains follows, all from one sample in a study of identical twins. Each CDR3 protein gets one entry after TCRdb re-called the 5' RACE reads with MiXCR. The table lists hundreds of thousands of distinct CDR3 sequences, less than 25% of them singletons. This sample was also put to use in a study of T cells expressing NK-cell markers.

The sequencing sample was made of CD4+ T cells sorted from blood. These receptors were taken from a woman aged 18-29 years in good health. Each CDR3 is given with its conserved first and last residue. The D gene is left open where the match is weak. The size of a clone is reported for some rows only, either as once, few or many, or as a class for expanded clones.

>TRBD2|TRBJ2-3|.|TRBV20-1
TGCAGTGCTAGCCCCGGGACTAGCGGGGGTGGAGATACGCAGTATTTT
CSASPGTSGGGDTQYF
>TRBD1|TRBJ2-7|few|TRBV9
TGTGCCAGCAGCGTAGGGGGACAGGGGGGTTACGAGCAGTACTTC
CASSVGGQGGYEQYF
>TRBD2|TRBJ2-2|few|TRBV9
TGTGCCAGCAGCGCCCTAACTAGCGCCCCCGGGGAGCTGTTTTTT
CASSALTSAPGELFF
>.|TRBJ2-3|.|TRBV7-9
TGTGCCAGCAGCTTTACTAGCACCACAGATACGCAGTATTTT
CASSFTSTTDTQYF
>.|TRBJ1-1|.|TRBV28
TGTGCCAGCAGCCTCCCCCTCTCGGAGGTAGGGGCTTTCTTT
CASSLPLSEVGAFF
>.|TRBJ2-3|.|TRBV10-3
TGTGCCATCAGTGATCTGGGTGTCACAGATACGCAGTATTTT
CAISDLGVTDTQYF
>.|TRBJ1-2|.|TRBV7-2
TGTGCCAGCAGCCCATCCCTTGAGCATGGCTACACCTTC
CASSPSLEHGYTF
>.|TRBJ2-3|.|TRBV21-1
TGTGCCAGCAGCAAAGGCGCGAGGCGGAGTGGTTGGTCAGATACGCAGTATTTT
CASSKGARRSGWSDTQYF
>.|TRBJ2-3|few|TRBV7-2
TGTGCCAGCAGCTTAGCGGGCCCTAACACAGATACGCAGTATTTT
CASSLAGPNTDTQYF
>TRBD1|TRBJ2-3|.|TRBV4-3
TGCGCCAGCAGCCAAATGGGACAGCCGAGCACAGATACGCAGTATTTT
CASSQMGQPSTDTQYF
>.|TRBJ2-7|few|TRBV15
TGTGCCACCAGCAGAGATCGGATAGCAAGCTACGAGCAGTACTTC
CATSRDRIASYEQYF
>TRBD2|TRBJ2-3|few|TRBV12-3/TRBV12-4
TGTGCCAGCAGTTGGGGACTAGCTTGGGGAGGTACGCAGTATTTT
CASSWGLAWGGTQYF
>.|TRBJ2-5|few|TRBV7-9
TGTGCCAGCAGCCAACTAGTTCAAGAGACCCAGTACTTC
CASSQLVQETQYF
>.|TRBJ1-1|few|TRBV6-2/TRBV6-3
TGTGCCAGCAGCGCACAGGGTACGATCGCTGAAGCTTTCTTT
CASSAQGTIAEAFF
>TRBD2|TRBJ2-1|.|TRBV20-1
TGCAGTGCTAGAGAGTTGGAGGGCGGGGGTCCCTACAATGAGCAGTTCTTC
CSARELEGGGPYNEQFF
>.|TRBJ1-2|.|TRBV28
TGTGCCAGCAGTTTAACTGGTTCAGGGGCCATGAACTATGGCTACACCTTC
CASSLTGSGAMNYGYTF